This TCR beta chain was identified during a study of CD8 T cells in Susac syndrome. Random-hexamer reverse transcription was applied to roughly 0.5 to 1 ug RNA. Amplification of TCR beta CDR3 spanned 54 Vbeta and 13 Jbeta via immunoSEQ multiplex PCR. One entry per CDR3 protein, called by TCRdb with MiXCR from the immunoSEQ multiplex PCR reads. The sample carries 120,000 to 150,000 distinct CDR3 sequences, 94% recorded once. The CDR3 extends over 14 amino acids. CDR1 SQVTM and CDR2 ANQGSEA come from the germline V gene. V lost 2 bases, J lost 1 base, and 8 bases lay in between. The source is a human donor in good health. Sequences were obtained from CD8+ T cells from PBMCs. The genes are TRBV29-1 and TRBJ2-2; D might be TRBD1 (7 bases). Written as DNA, the CDR3 is TGCAGCGTTGAACAGGGGGGGAACACCGGGGAGCTGTTTTTT. It encodes CSVEQGGNTGELFF.